The rows below give T cell receptor beta chains drawn from one sample of a study of cytomegalovirus exposure and HLA in healthy donors. Assay: immunoSEQ multiplex PCR; the TCRdb copy retains only in-frame clones and omits some. Counted here are about 92,000 clones, 77% occurring once; the ten biggest clones make up 7.3%. The source material was PBMCs. Receptors were obtained from a man between 45 and 60 years old in good health and CMV-seropositive. The CDR3 runs from the conserved cysteine through the conserved F or W. Each record gives: V gene, clone size, J gene, CDR3 length, D gene, CDR3 protein, CDR3 DNA. The D gene is left open where the match is weak. The size of a clone is reported for some rows only, either as once, few or many, or as a class for expanded clones.

V: TRBV14
size: -
J: TRBJ2-3
length: 13
D: -
CDR3: CASSRQEIGTQYF
DNA: TGTGCCAGCAGCCGCCAAGAGATTGGTACGCAGTATTTT

V: TRBV28
size: -
J: TRBJ1-6
length: 16
D: -
CDR3: CASSEDQGSSDSPLHF
DNA: TGTGCCAGCAGCGAAGATCAGGGGAGCTCTGATTCACCCCTCCACTTT

V: TRBV30
size: -
J: TRBJ1-4
length: 13
D: TRBD1
CDR3: CAWGQGANEKLFF
DNA: TGTGCCTGGGGACAGGGGGCTAATGAAAAACTGTTTTTT

V: TRBV4-2
size: -
J: TRBJ2-3
length: 17
D: TRBD2
CDR3: CASSQDGGGGGGDTQYF
DNA: TGTGCCAGCAGCCAAGACGGGGGGGGCGGGGGTGGAGATACGCAGTATTTT

V: TRBV30
size: -
J: TRBJ2-1
length: 12
D: -
CDR3: CAWSGGAPEQFF
DNA: TGTGCCTGGAGTGGGGGAGCGCCTGAGCAGTTCTTC

V: TRBV10-3
size: once
J: TRBJ2-7
length: 14
D: -
CDR3: CAISESGGGVGQYF
DNA: TGTGCCATCAGTGAGTCCGGAGGGGGCGTGGGGCAGTACTTC

V: TRBV30
size: -
J: TRBJ2-3
length: 14
D: -
CDR3: CAWSGGKVADTQYF
DNA: TGTGCCTGGAGTGGAGGGAAGGTTGCAGATACGCAGTATTTT

V: TRBV7-3
size: -
J: TRBJ1-1
length: 13
D: -
CDR3: CASSLQINTEAFF
DNA: TGTGCCAGCAGCTTACAGATAAACACTGAAGCTTTCTTT

V: TRBV29-1
size: -
J: TRBJ1-1
length: 14
D: TRBD1
CDR3: CSVTGQGFGTEAFF
DNA: TGCAGCGTAACGGGACAGGGGTTCGGCACTGAAGCTTTCTTT

V: TRBV19
size: -
J: TRBJ2-2
length: 15
D: TRBD2
CDR3: CASSILAGGLGELFF
DNA: TGTGCCAGTAGTATTCTAGCGGGGGGGCTCGGGGAGCTGTTTTTT

V: TRBV5-1
size: -
J: TRBJ1-3
length: 15
D: -
CDR3: CASSLGGSSGNTIYF
DNA: TGCGCCAGCAGCTTGGGTGGCAGCTCTGGAAACACCATATATTTT

V: TRBV27
size: once
J: TRBJ2-7
length: 15
D: TRBD1
CDR3: CASSLWGQGRAEQYF
DNA: TGTGCCAGCAGTTTATGGGGACAGGGAAGGGCCGAGCAGTACTTC

V: TRBV28
size: -
J: TRBJ1-5
length: 12
D: -
CDR3: CASSEGPGPQHF
DNA: TGTGCCAGCAGTGAGGGCCCCGGGCCCCAGCATTTT

V: TRBV4-1
size: -
J: TRBJ2-6
length: 17
D: TRBD1
CDR3: CASRSSGGSSGANVLTF
DNA: TGCGCCAGCAGAAGTTCAGGGGGCTCCTCTGGGGCCAACGTCCTGACTTTC

V: TRBV9
size: once
J: TRBJ2-7
length: 15
D: TRBD1
CDR3: CASSPHGTVSYEQYF
DNA: TGTGCCAGCAGTCCGCATGGGACAGTATCCTACGAGCAGTACTTC

V: TRBV19
size: -
J: TRBJ1-2
length: 14
D: -
CDR3: CASSITGANYGYTF
DNA: TGTGCCAGTAGTATAACAGGCGCTAACTATGGCTACACCTTC

V: TRBV19
size: once
J: TRBJ2-7
length: 14
D: -
CDR3: CASSLWDTTSEQYF
DNA: TGTGCCAGTAGTTTGTGGGACACGACCAGCGAGCAGTACTTC

V: TRBV7-2
size: -
J: TRBJ1-1
length: 13
D: -
CDR3: CASSLKGGAEAFF
DNA: TGTGCCAGCAGCTTAAAAGGGGGGGCGGAAGCTTTCTTT

V: TRBV4-1
size: -
J: TRBJ2-2
length: 13
D: -
CDR3: CASSWENTGELLF
DNA: TGCGCCAGCAGCTGGGAGAACACCGGGGAGCTGCTTTTT

V: TRBV7-9
size: few
J: TRBJ2-1
length: 16
D: TRBD1
CDR3: CASSQPGQGALNEQFF
DNA: TGTGCCAGCAGTCAACCGGGACAGGGGGCTCTGAATGAGCAGTTCTTC

V: TRBV6-4
size: -
J: TRBJ1-1
length: 13
D: TRBD1
CDR3: CASSEQGGAEAFF
DNA: TGTGCCAGCAGTGAACAGGGGGGGGCTGAAGCTTTCTTT

V: TRBV28
size: -
J: TRBJ1-1
length: 14
D: TRBD1
CDR3: CASRRWTGGTEAFF
DNA: TGTGCCAGCAGAAGATGGACAGGGGGCACTGAAGCTTTCTTT

V: TRBV6-1
size: -
J: TRBJ2-7
length: 14
D: -
CDR3: CASSEDEGNYEQYF
DNA: TGTGCCAGCAGTGAAGACGAGGGAAACTACGAGCAGTACTTC

V: TRBV29-1
size: -
J: TRBJ1-2
length: 15
D: -
CDR3: CSVGGQFYANYGYTF
DNA: TGCAGCGTCGGCGGACAGTTCTACGCTAACTATGGCTACACCTTC

V: TRBV27
size: few
J: TRBJ1-2
length: 16
D: -
CDR3: CASSPETGKVWYGYTF
DNA: TGTGCCAGCAGTCCAGAAACAGGGAAAGTGTGGTATGGCTACACCTTC

V: TRBV7-2
size: -
J: TRBJ2-5
length: 12
D: TRBD1
CDR3: CASGTGTPLWYF
DNA: TGTGCCAGTGGGACAGGGACCCCACTTTGGTACTTC

V: TRBV7-8
size: once
J: TRBJ1-5
length: 16
D: -
CDR3: CASSLDNRNLNQPQHF
DNA: TGTGCCAGCAGCTTAGATAACAGGAACCTGAATCAGCCCCAGCATTTT

V: TRBV21-1
size: -
J: TRBJ2-6
length: 17
D: -
CDR3: CASSAGQKLSGANVLTF
DNA: TGTGCCAGCAGCGCGGGACAGAAACTTTCCGGGGCCAACGTCCTGACTTTC

V: TRBV18
size: -
J: TRBJ2-1
length: 16
D: -
CDR3: CASSPPNWSRYNEQFF
DNA: TGTGCCAGCTCACCTCCCAACTGGTCTCGCTACAATGAGCAGTTCTTC

V: TRBV27
size: -
J: TRBJ1-1
length: 14
D: -
CDR3: CASSSNGGWTEAFF
DNA: TGTGCCAGCAGTTCCAATGGGGGCTGGACTGAAGCTTTCTTT

V: TRBV6-5
size: -
J: TRBJ2-3
length: 15
D: -
CDR3: CASSYSGQITDTQYF
DNA: TGTGCCAGCAGTTACTCCGGACAGATCACAGATACGCAGTATTTT

V: TRBV6-6
size: few
J: TRBJ2-5
length: 15
D: TRBD1
CDR3: CASTPGQGARETQYF
DNA: TGTGCCAGCACCCCGGGACAGGGGGCGCGGGAGACCCAGTACTTC

V: TRBV9
size: -
J: TRBJ2-5
length: 14
D: -
CDR3: CASSLAGGDETQYF
DNA: TGTGCCAGCAGCTTAGCCGGAGGGGACGAGACCCAGTACTTC

V: TRBV2
size: -
J: TRBJ2-1
length: 14
D: TRBD1
CDR3: CASSVGTGVDEQFF
DNA: TGTGCCAGCAGTGTGGGGACAGGGGTGGATGAGCAGTTCTTC

V: TRBV2
size: few
J: TRBJ1-4
length: 14
D: TRBD1
CDR3: CASSEGTGFEKLFF
DNA: TGTGCCAGCAGCGAAGGGACAGGGTTTGAAAAACTGTTTTTT

V: TRBV5-1
size: -
J: TRBJ1-3
length: 14
D: TRBD1
CDR3: CASSDDRAGNTIYF
DNA: TGCGCCAGCAGCGATGACAGGGCTGGAAACACCATATATTTT

V: TRBV28
size: -
J: TRBJ1-6
length: 14
D: -
CDR3: CASSLEVRNSPLNF
DNA: TGTGCCAGCAGTTTGGAGGTTCGGAATTCACCCCTCAACTTT

V: TRBV28
size: -
J: TRBJ2-7
length: 15
D: -
CDR3: CASRPGQGGGYEQYF
DNA: TGTGCCAGCAGACCCGGACAGGGAGGGGGTTACGAGCAGTACTTC

V: TRBV4-3
size: -
J: TRBJ2-3
length: 14
D: -
CDR3: CASSQLKSTDTQYF
DNA: TGCGCCAGCAGCCAATTAAAAAGCACAGATACGCAGTATTTT

V: TRBV18
size: -
J: TRBJ1-2
length: 14
D: -
CDR3: CASSPTPERLGYTF
DNA: TGTGCCAGCTCACCAACACCGGAGCGGCTTGGCTACACCTTC

V: TRBV2
size: -
J: TRBJ2-3
length: 12
D: -
CDR3: CASSGLTDTQYF
DNA: TGTGCCAGCAGTGGGCTCACAGATACGCAGTATTTT

V: TRBV27
size: -
J: TRBJ1-4
length: 14
D: TRBD1
CDR3: CASRRQGAGEKLFF
DNA: TGTGCCAGCAGGAGACAGGGGGCAGGTGAAAAACTGTTTTTT

V: TRBV19
size: few
J: TRBJ1-2
length: 15
D: -
CDR3: CASSIAGGPNYGYTF
DNA: TGTGCCAGTAGTATAGCAGGAGGGCCTAACTATGGCTACACCTTC

V: TRBV7-3
size: -
J: TRBJ2-3
length: 15
D: TRBD1
CDR3: CASSLSGQGTDTQYF
DNA: TGTGCCAGCAGCTTATCCGGACAGGGCACAGATACGCAGTATTTT

V: TRBV28
size: -
J: TRBJ2-1
length: 15
D: TRBD2
CDR3: CASTPTSGSHWEQFF
DNA: TGTGCCAGCACTCCCACTAGCGGGTCTCACTGGGAGCAGTTCTTC

V: TRBV12-5
size: -
J: TRBJ1-5
length: 17
D: -
CDR3: CASAQPTGLYSNQPQHF
DNA: TGTGCTAGTGCCCAACCCACGGGACTTTATAGCAATCAGCCCCAGCATTTT

V: TRBV4-3
size: once
J: TRBJ1-5
length: 15
D: -
CDR3: CASSPSVSGNQPQHF
DNA: TGCGCCAGCAGCCCCAGCGTGTCGGGCAATCAGCCCCAGCATTTT

V: TRBV23-1
size: -
J: TRBJ2-5
length: 17
D: TRBD2
CDR3: CASSHPLSTSGGQTQYF
DNA: TGCGCCAGCAGTCACCCTCTTTCGACTAGCGGGGGCCAGACCCAGTACTTC

V: TRBV28
size: once
J: TRBJ1-2
length: 11
D: -
CDR3: CASSFGTSYTF
DNA: TGTGCCAGCAGTTTCGGGACAAGTTACACCTTC

V: TRBV25-1
size: once
J: TRBJ2-1
length: 16
D: TRBD2
CDR3: CASSEFGTSAYNEQFF
DNA: TGTGCCAGCAGTGAATTCGGGACTAGTGCCTACAATGAGCAGTTCTTC

V: TRBV6-4
size: -
J: TRBJ2-1
length: 14
D: TRBD2
CDR3: CASSRTSGGPEQFF
DNA: TGTGCCAGCAGTAGGACTAGCGGGGGGCCCGAGCAGTTCTTC

V: TRBV27
size: once
J: TRBJ2-5
length: 13
D: -
CDR3: CASSLAGLETQYF
DNA: TGTGCCAGCAGTTTGGCAGGGCTGGAGACCCAGTACTTC

V: TRBV7-2
size: -
J: TRBJ2-3
length: 16
D: TRBD2
CDR3: CASSLDPSGATDTQYF
DNA: TGTGCCAGCAGCTTAGATCCTAGCGGGGCGACAGATACGCAGTATTTT

V: TRBV19
size: -
J: TRBJ1-2
length: 13
D: -
CDR3: CASSDTAYRGYPF
DNA: TGTGCCAGTAGTGACACTGCATATCGTGGCTACCCCTTC

V: TRBV19
size: -
J: TRBJ2-6
length: 15
D: -
CDR3: CASSIRGAGANVLTF
DNA: TGTGCCAGTAGTATAAGGGGCGCTGGGGCCAACGTCCTGACTTTC

V: TRBV7-6
size: -
J: TRBJ2-3
length: 13
D: TRBD2
CDR3: CASSLLAEQSQYF
DNA: TGTGCCAGCAGCCTGCTAGCGGAGCAGTCGCAGTATTTT

V: TRBV7-6
size: -
J: TRBJ2-3
length: 15
D: TRBD1
CDR3: CASSLVQGAADTQYF
DNA: TGTGCCAGCAGCTTAGTTCAGGGGGCGGCAGATACGCAGTATTTT